The T cell receptor beta chain under discussion was sequenced for a study of blood T cell repertoires in COVID-19. Study context: The United States, Italy and Spain were the sources of the acute and convalescent COVID-19 samples. The analysed material was cDNA or gDNA that came from T cells, B-cell-depleted T cells, or PBMCs.

As originally analysed: How many nucleated cells were present was estimated from reference gene primer amplification. Profiled with immunoSEQ multiplex PCR; TCRdb holds only in-frame clones, not every one. The V and J calls and the clone size are those of that table, but D and trimming were determined from the DNA. The profile shows 200,000 to 300,000 clones, about 87% of them singletons. J was trimmed by 3 bases and V by 2 bases; bases with no gene match: 2. The CDR3 runs 14 residues. Germline values: CDR1 SGHVS, CDR2 FQNEAQ. Sequences were obtained from peripheral blood. The receptor's source is a woman aged 45 to 65 with acute or convalescent COVID-19. The chain carries TRBV7-8 and TRBJ2-7; 9 nucleotides agree with TRBD2. Here the CDR3 DNA reads TGTGCCAGCAGCTTACTAGCGGGACGCTACGAGCAGTACTTC. It encodes CASSLLAGRYEQYF.